Below, one TCR beta chain is given with its context. Per the original methods: Nucleated cell counts were estimated from reference gene primer amplification. Produced via immunoSEQ multiplex PCR; TCRdb's table is partial and in-frame only. D and trimming come from the DNA, and the V and J calls and clone size come from that table. The sample includes 11,000 to 15,000 clones, 90% of them seen just once. This CDR3 region has 15 residues. CDR1 SNHLY and CDR2 FYNNEI come from the germline V gene. The trim removed 8 bases at V and 4 bases at J, leaving 11 bases unmatched. The data derive from a study of blood T cell repertoires in COVID-19.

The chain has TRBV2 and TRBJ2-1; 7 bases align to TRBD1. What was sequenced was peripheral blood. The clonotype comes from a human donor in a cohort sampled during active COVID-19. The DNA of the CDR3 is TGTGCCAGCGCTATCGATGGACAGGCGTACAATGAGCAGTTCTTC. Its translation: CASAIDGQAYNEQFF.